This TCR beta chain was identified during a study of T cells after yellow fever vaccination. Regarding this clonotype: Its target is not known.

TCRdb re-called the 5' RACE reads with MiXCR, one entry per CDR3 protein. This repertoire shows 500,000 to 650,000 distinct CDR3 sequences, around a sixth found once; its top ten account for approximately 15%. Between the trimmed V and J ends, which lost 0 bases and 0 bases, there was a span of 21 bases. This CDR3 spans 21 amino acids. Germline CDR1 reads SGHDN; CDR2 reads FVKESK. Study-wide points: Few clonotypes appeared in both CD4 and CD8 compartments. Within FACS-sorted repertoires, abundant clonotypes contaminating from the bulk population could be present.

V gene TRBV14 combines with J gene TRBJ2-6, with D perhaps matching TRBD1 (5 bases). The source was PBMCs, collected about 5 days after the first yellow fever vaccination. This clonotype was sampled from a man aged 18-30 years who received the YFV17D yellow fever vaccine. The CDR3 loop reads CASSQDGWTSIKVSGANVLTF. The CDR3 DNA reads TGTGCCAGCAGCCAAGATGGTTGGACATCCATTAAGGTCTCTGGGGCCAACGTCCTGACTTTC.